This TCR beta chain emerged from a study of PD-L1 blockade in urothelial cancer. Generated by immunoSEQ multiplex PCR, the TCRdb table keeps only in-frame clones and is missing some. The table includes tens of thousands of clones, 75% to 90% detected once. Time point given: pretreatment peripheral blood. The sequence derives from a man in his sixties with urothelial cancer. The sequencing used PBMCs, collected around atezolizumab (anti-PD-L1) treatment.

The CDR3 loop reads CAWSEGRDYEQYF. The CDR3 DNA sequence: TGTGCCTGGAGTGAAGGCAGGGACTACGAGCAGTACTTC. The chain carries TRBV30 and TRBJ2-7, with D possibly matching TRBD1 (5 bases). This CDR3 region has 13 residues. Germline V gives CDR1 GTSNPN, CDR2 SVGIG (reference sequence). Trimming shortened V by 1 base and J by 3 bases, and 10 bases separated the two germline ends.